This T cell receptor (beta chain) came from a study of early T cells in non-severe SARS-CoV-2 infection. Germline values: CDR1 SGHDT, CDR2 YYEEEE. V dropped 0 bases and J dropped 10 bases, with 8 bases sitting between them. The CDR3 covers 12 residues. Researchers attached unique molecular identifiers to individual cDNA molecules. In TCRdb, the 5' RACE reads were re-called with MiXCR into one record per CDR3 protein. This table has approximately 30,000 distinct CDR3 sequences, about 7% appearing once. This clonotype was recorded many times. The clonotype originates from an adult who was a healthcare worker with PCR-confirmed SARS-CoV-2 infection or an uninfected control (not recorded which). V and J are TRBV5-6 and TRBJ2-1; unclear D gene. Material: whole blood, obtained at baseline. The CDR3 spells CASSLDASEQFF. CDR3 DNA: TGTGCCAGCAGCTTGGATGCGTCGGAGCAGTTCTTC.